These T cell receptor beta chains were read from a single sample in a study of cytotoxic CD8 clonotypes in ibrutinib-treated CLL. The method was immunoSEQ multiplex PCR; TCRdb's version includes in-frame clones alone and lacks a portion of them. The sample has 250,000 to 350,000 clones, 76% seen once; the top ten hold 5.6%. Here the sequenced sample was PBMCs, taken at disease progression, from a patient treated with ibrutinib. These receptors were obtained from a human donor with chronic lymphocytic leukemia. CDR3s include the opening cysteine and the closing phenylalanine or tryptophan. A D gene is named only where the DNA matches it firmly. Clone size is stated in some rows and not others, as once, few, many or a class when expanded.

D gene	V gene	clone size	J gene	CDR3 DNA	CDR3 protein
TRBD1	TRBV28	NA	TRBJ1-4	TGTGCCAGCAGTTTAGGGACAGGGAGGGAAAAACTGTTTTTT	CASSLGTGREKLFF
TRBD1	TRBV9	NA	TRBJ1-2	TGTGCCAGCAGCGTACCCGGGGGGGGACCTAACATTGTGGGGACAGTGGACTATGGCTACACCTTC	CASSVPGGGPNIVGTVDYGYTF
TRBD2	TRBV11-2	NA	TRBJ2-1	TGTGCCAGCAGCTACAGGACTAGCGCGGGGAATGAGCAGTTCTTC	CASSYRTSAGNEQFF
NA	TRBV28	once	TRBJ2-7	TGTGCCAGCAGTAGGGTCAGGACAACGAACTACGAGCAGTACTTC	CASSRVRTTNYEQYF
NA	TRBV27	NA	TRBJ2-3	TGTGCCAGCAGTTTAAGGGTAACAGATACGCAGTATTTT	CASSLRVTDTQYF
NA	TRBV5-6	NA	TRBJ2-5	TGTGCCGGGGAAGAGGCGGGGCGAGAGACCCAGTACTTC	CAGEEAGRETQYF
TRBD1	TRBV4-1	NA	TRBJ2-3	TGCGCCAGCAGCCAGAAAACGGGACAGGGGGGATCTAGCACAGATACGCAGTATTTT	CASSQKTGQGGSSTDTQYF
NA	TRBV29-1	NA	TRBJ2-5	TGCAGCGTTGACCTCAGGGCACAAGAGACCCAGTACTTC	CSVDLRAQETQYF
NA	TRBV28	NA	TRBJ2-7	TGTGCCAGCAGTTGGCAGGCCTACGAGCAGTACTTC	CASSWQAYEQYF
NA	TRBV19	NA	TRBJ2-7	TGTGCCAGTAGTGGGGTCGGGACCTACGAGCAGTACTTC	CASSGVGTYEQYF
TRBD1	TRBV5-1	NA	TRBJ2-1	TGCGCCAGCAGCTCGGGACAGGCGTGGGAGCAGTTCTTC	CASSSGQAWEQFF
NA	TRBV10-3	NA	TRBJ1-4	TGTGCCATCAGCAGAGGACAGACTGAAAAACTGTTTTTT	CAISRGQTEKLFF
NA	TRBV15	NA	TRBJ2-7	TGTGCCACCTTTCGGGAAATACGGGGATGTAGGTACGAGCAGTACTTC	CATFREIRGCRYEQYF
NA	TRBV20-1	NA	TRBJ1-3	TGCAGCGTGTCCTCTGGAAACACCATATATTTT	CSVSSGNTIYF
NA	TRBV9	NA	TRBJ2-3	TGTGCCGGCAGCCCGAGAGGGAGGACAGCCAAGTTTGGCACAGATACGCAGTATTTT	CAGSPRGRTAKFGTDTQYF
NA	TRBV7-3	few	TRBJ2-7	TGTGCCAGCAGCTATACGGACGAGCAGTACTTC	CASSYTDEQYF
TRBD1	TRBV6-6	NA	TRBJ2-5	TGTGCCAGCAGATACAGGGGGCTGGAAGAGACCCAGTACTTC	CASRYRGLEETQYF
TRBD2	TRBV29-1	NA	TRBJ2-1	TGCAGCGTTGAAGATCTTACTAGCGACTACTCCTACAATGAGCAGTTCTTC	CSVEDLTSDYSYNEQFF
NA	TRBV19	few	TRBJ1-2	TGTGCCAGTATCGGGGGGTCCTATGGCTACACCTTC	CASIGGSYGYTF
NA	TRBV6-5	NA	TRBJ2-1	TGTGCCAGCAGAGCCGGGTCTGCCCACAATGAGCAGTTCTTC	CASRAGSAHNEQFF
TRBD1	TRBV28	NA	TRBJ2-7	TGTGCCAGCACCTCACTCGACAGGGGGCTCGACGAGCAGTACTTC	CASTSLDRGLDEQYF
NA	TRBV6-5	NA	TRBJ1-2	TGTGCCAGCAATCCGTCCGGCTACACCTTC	CASNPSGYTF
NA	TRBV12-5	few	TRBJ1-2	TGTGCTAGTGGTTTGGTCCCCAGGTTGGGCCGAGATGGCTACACCTTC	CASGLVPRLGRDGYTF
NA	TRBV7-2	NA	TRBJ2-3	TGTGCCAGCAGCCCAATCCCTAGCACAGATACGCAGTATTTT	CASSPIPSTDTQYF
TRBD1	TRBV28	NA	TRBJ2-1	TGTGCCAGCAGCCCTCGGGGACAGGGCCACAATGAGCAGTTCTTC	CASSPRGQGHNEQFF
NA	TRBV5-1	NA	TRBJ2-7	TGCGCCAGCAGCTTGTCGGGGACCTCCTACGAGCAGTACTTC	CASSLSGTSYEQYF
TRBD1	TRBV28	NA	TRBJ2-3	TGTGCCAGCAGTTTGGGGGGACAGGGCACAGATACGCAGTATTTT	CASSLGGQGTDTQYF
NA	TRBV13	NA	TRBJ1-2	TGTGCCAGCAGCTTCGGATCAACGAAAAACTATGGCTACACCTTC	CASSFGSTKNYGYTF
TRBD2	TRBV29-1	once	TRBJ2-3	TGCAGCCTCAGGGGCCCTTCCTCTAGCGGGAGCCTCGTGGCAGATACGCAGTATTTT	CSLRGPSSSGSLVADTQYF
TRBD2	TRBV29-1	NA	TRBJ2-1	TGCAGGGTAGGGGGACTAGACTCCTACAATGAGCAGTTCTTC	CRVGGLDSYNEQFF
NA	TRBV6-1	NA	TRBJ2-7	TGTGCCAGCAGTGAAGCGAGGGGTTTGTTTACCTACGAGCAGTACTTC	CASSEARGLFTYEQYF
TRBD2	TRBV7-2	once	TRBJ2-1	TGTGCCAGCAGCTTGGTCCCAGCGGGGGACGGGATCGATGAGCAGTTCTTC	CASSLVPAGDGIDEQFF
NA	TRBV28	NA	TRBJ1-5	TGTGCCAGCAGTTTAGGACAGCCCAATCAGCCCCAGCATTTT	CASSLGQPNQPQHF
TRBD2	TRBV27	few	TRBJ2-7	TGTGCCAGCACCCCGACTAGCGGGCTCTACGAGCAGTACTTC	CASTPTSGLYEQYF
NA	TRBV7-2	NA	TRBJ2-5	TGTGCCAGCAGCTTAGGGACAAACCAAGAGACCCAGTACTTC	CASSLGTNQETQYF
TRBD1	TRBV9	few	TRBJ2-7	TGTGCCAGCAGCCCCCGGGACAGGGGATACGAGCAGTACTTC	CASSPRDRGYEQYF
TRBD1	TRBV14	NA	TRBJ2-3	TGTGCCAGCAGCCAAAGACAGGGATCGGTAGCAGATACGCAGTATTTT	CASSQRQGSVADTQYF
NA	TRBV9	NA	TRBJ2-2	TGTGCCACCAGCCTGGGGGGGAACACCGGGGAGCTGTTTTTT	CATSLGGNTGELFF
NA	TRBV7-8	NA	TRBJ2-1	TGTGCCAGCAGCTTAGCCCTAGCGCTGGGAAGCTCCTACAATGAGCAGTTCTTC	CASSLALALGSSYNEQFF
TRBD2	TRBV29-1	NA	TRBJ2-1	TGCAGCGTTGAAAGGGCTAGCGGAAATGAGCAGTTCTTC	CSVERASGNEQFF
NA	TRBV4-2	NA	TRBJ1-2	TGTGCCAGCAGCCAAGGGGCAGGGGCCTATGGCTACACCTTC	CASSQGAGAYGYTF
NA	TRBV27	NA	TRBJ2-7	TGTGCCAGCGGCTGGAGCCATACCTACGAGCAGTACTTC	CASGWSHTYEQYF
TRBD2	TRBV10-3	NA	TRBJ2-5	TGTGCCATCAGTGAGTGGTCCGCCCTGCTAGCGGACCAAGAGACCCAGTACTTC	CAISEWSALLADQETQYF
TRBD2	TRBV4-1	NA	TRBJ2-1	TGCGCCAGCAGCCAAGCCCCAGCGGGGGAATACAATGAGCAGTTCTTC	CASSQAPAGEYNEQFF
TRBD1	TRBV29-1	NA	TRBJ2-5	TGCAGCGTTGAAAGGGACAGGGGAGGGACCCAGTACTTC	CSVERDRGGTQYF